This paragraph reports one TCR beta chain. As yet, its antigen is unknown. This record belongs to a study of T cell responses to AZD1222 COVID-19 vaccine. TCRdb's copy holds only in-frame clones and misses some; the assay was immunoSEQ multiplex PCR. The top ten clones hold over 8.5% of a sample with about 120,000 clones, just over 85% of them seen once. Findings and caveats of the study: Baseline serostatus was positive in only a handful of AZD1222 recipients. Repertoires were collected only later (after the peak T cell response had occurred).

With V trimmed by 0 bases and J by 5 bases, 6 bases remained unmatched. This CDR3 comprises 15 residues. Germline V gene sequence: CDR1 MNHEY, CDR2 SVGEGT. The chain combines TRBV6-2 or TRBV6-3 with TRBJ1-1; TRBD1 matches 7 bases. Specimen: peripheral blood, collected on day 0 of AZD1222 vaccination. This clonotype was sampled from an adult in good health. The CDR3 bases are TGTGCCAGCAGTTACTCGAGGGGGCGGAGGACTGAAGCTTTCTTT. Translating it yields CASSYSRGRRTEAFF.